This T cell receptor beta chain was sequenced during a study of radiation and T cells in renal cell carcinoma. At the level of the study: Nephrectomy followed 15 Gy stereotactic body radiation by 4 weeks. The study, taken as a whole, reports: In blood, top tumor clones expanded by 2 weeks, shrinking by 4.

Points on this clone: The antigen remains undetermined.

Time point described: blood 2 weeks post-SBRT. Regarding treatment: 15 Gy SBRT to primary tumor, nephrectomy 4 weeks later. Clear cell pathology was present in this patient's renal cell carcinoma. Germline V gives CDR1 MNHNS, CDR2 SASEGT. V was pared by 2 bases and J by 6 bases, with 2 bases between. The CDR3 spans 12 residues. Using immunoSEQ multiplex PCR, the repertoire was profiled, and TCRdb retains in-frame clones only, with some absent. Of 150,000 to 180,000 clones in the sample, about nine tenths were seen once. This chain connects TRBV6-1 to TRBJ1-6; D unresolved. This TCR was recovered from a woman aged 45-65 years with renal cell carcinoma. The sequencing used blood, collected from a patient whose treatment included radiotherapy and nephrectomy. The CDR3 protein is CASSESNSPLHF. The CDR3 nucleotides are TGTGCCAGCAGTGAAAGTAATTCACCCCTCCACTTT.